The entry below describes one T cell receptor beta chain. The specificity of this receptor is unknown. Base quality data are lacking; no much larger clone is found one base away. This record comes from a study of shared clonotypes between healthy human individuals (dated by TCRdb to about 2020). For the study in its entirety: Three men and two women, aged 18 to 49 years, made up the cohort. Different laboratories and diverse techniques were used to prepare libraries and sequence TCR repertoires, to increase sequencing depth and limit assay-specific biases. Between about 0.8 and 9 billion PBMCs per donor were obtained by leukapheresis. The study deeply sequenced blood TCR repertoires of five healthy adults to estimate repertoire size and the extent of clonotype sharing between individuals. For each donor, CD4 naive and CD4 memory were each given three plates, CD8 naive was given two plates, and CD8 memory was given one plate. General conclusions and limits of the study: Because the study included a small number of donors, the genetic and exposure-history diversity represented was limited. When a handful of donors were compared, the shared fraction of clonotypes was around 5.1% for naive CD4, around 4% for naive CD8, 2% to 2.5% for memory CD4, and 0.4% for memory CD8. Even with the large sequencing depth, rarefaction of the sorted-subset datasets indicated that sequencing was incomplete. Compared with non-shared clonotypes, clonotypes shared by all four sorted-subset donors had higher generation probabilities. Only blood was sampled, and tissue TCR repertoires likely differ from those in blood. Pairwise subsampling indicated that sequencing depth was expected to affect the degree of clonotype sharing among donors. Naive subsets generally had larger estimated clonotype richness than memory subsets did.

CD8 naive samples were obtained by positive selection for CCR7 among CD45RO-negative cells, yielding a CD45RA+CCR7+ population from which TemRA cells were excluded. The donors were healthy, HIV-negative adults who had no recently reported acute infections or vaccinations. All donors were Caucasian adults living in Nashville, Tennessee, USA. Blood was collected by leukapheresis, and PBMCs were isolated by Ficoll-Histopaque density gradient centrifugation and then cryopreserved in liquid nitrogen vapor phase. Purity and quantity of every magnetically sorted T cell population were checked by analytical flow cytometry. Each sorted fraction had its genomic DNA isolated and then quantified by UV absorbance on a Nanodrop 2000c. The CDR3 holds 19 amino acids from the cysteine to the phenylalanine. Of the read, only the CDR3 DNA is kept; its 57 bases are in frame from base 1. Trimmed from V: 0 bases; trimmed from J: 1 base; junction bases lacking a gene match: 11. CDR1 and CDR2 (SGHTA, FQGNSA) derive from the germline V gene.

Using the deep immunoSEQ assay, TCR CDR3 regions were amplified from genomic DNA by multiplex PCR. Extracted genomic DNA from each cell subset was spread evenly across all wells of several immunoSEQ 96-well plates, with each plate serving as a replicate. For sorted subsets, each replicate PCR was loaded with approximately 190 ng genomic DNA, equivalent to approximately 33,000 T cell genomes. The purified libraries were quantified using a Qubit 3.0 fluorometer, sized with a Bioanalyzer 2100, and then quantified again using the KAPA Library Quantification kit. Each immunoSEQ 96-well plate was sequenced on its own single-read 150-cycle Illumina NextSeq 550 flow cell. As for the original processing: Because the immunoSEQ output held only junctional sequences and lacked quality scores, the filtering could not match the filtering applied to full-length reads. Sequences were annotated with PyIR, a Python wrapper for IgBLAST v1.9, using IMGT germline references to assign V/J genes and CDR3. Reads were filtered out if the reads had weak V/J assignments (E-value above 1e-6), no CDR3, stop codons, out-of-frame junctions, or ambiguous translated residues. V3J clonotypes were defined as sequences sharing the same inferred V gene, J gene, and CDR3 amino acid sequence. Percentage overlap between repertoires was computed as shared unique clonotypes divided by the size of the smaller repertoire. Richness of each repertoire was evaluated using RTK rarefaction, the Chao1 estimator, and Recon v2.1 estimates of unobserved clonotypes. Generation probabilities were computed with OLGA for all TCRbeta clonotypes obtained by the gDNA method from a few donors. In its TCRdb copy, this immuneACCESS table keeps in-frame sequences only and misses some clones. Where compared with another copy, unresolved V genes explain less than half of these, and the others have no known cause. Clonal size and the V and J genes are those of that table, whereas D and trimming came from the DNA. The sample profile shows hundreds of thousands of clones; approximately 97% of them were found once. Clones ranked in the top ten supply approximately 0.2% of the sample.

The chain is encoded by TRBV7-2 joined to TRBJ2-2; TRBD2 lines up with 7 middle nucleotides. The TCR was taken from a man aged 25-45 years in good health. The sample taken for sequencing was naive CD8+ T cells sorted from blood. Interpreted using the paper, the cell subset or site label stands for: CD45RA+CCR7+. The nucleotide sequence reads TGTGCCAGCAGCTTAGCGCTCCCACCCGGCGGGGGGAACACCGGGGAGCTGTTTTTT. Its translation reads: CASSLALPPGGGNTGELFF. The CDR3, completed at both ends by the reference TRBV7-2 and TRBJ2-2 genes, gives the full variable domain GAGVSQSPSNKVTEKGKDVELRCDPISGHTALYWYRQSLGQGLEFLIYFQGNSAPDKSGLPSDRFSAERTGGSVSTLTIQRTQQEDSAVYLCASSLALPPGGGNTGELFFGEGSRLTVL.